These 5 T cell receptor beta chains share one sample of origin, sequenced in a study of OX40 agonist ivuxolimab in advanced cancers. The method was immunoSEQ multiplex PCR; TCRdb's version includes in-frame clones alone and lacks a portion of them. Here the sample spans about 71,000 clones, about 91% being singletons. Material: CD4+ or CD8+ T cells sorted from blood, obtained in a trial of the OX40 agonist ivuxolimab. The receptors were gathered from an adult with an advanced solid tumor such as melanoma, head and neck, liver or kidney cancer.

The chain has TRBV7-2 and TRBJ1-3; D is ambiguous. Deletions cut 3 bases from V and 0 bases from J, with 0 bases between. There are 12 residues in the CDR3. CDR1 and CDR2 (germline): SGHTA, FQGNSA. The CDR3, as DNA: TGTGCCAGCAGCTTCTCTGGAAACACCATATATTTT. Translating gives CASSFSGNTIYF.

CDR3 loop: CASSRSWGNTEAFF. The DNA of the CDR3 is TGTGCCAGCAGCCGCTCGTGGGGGAACACTGAAGCTTTCTTT. This chain uses TRBV6-5 with TRBJ1-1, with no clear D. Germline CDR1 is MNHEY and CDR2 is SVGAGI. The length of the CDR3 is 14 residues. Between the trimmed V and J ends, which lost 6 bases and 1 base, there was a span of 12 bases.

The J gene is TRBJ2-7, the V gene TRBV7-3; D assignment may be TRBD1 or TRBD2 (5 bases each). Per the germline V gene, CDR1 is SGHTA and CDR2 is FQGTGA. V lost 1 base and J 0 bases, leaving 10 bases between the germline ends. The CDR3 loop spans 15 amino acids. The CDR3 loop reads CASSLMLGTSYEQYF. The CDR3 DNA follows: TGTGCCAGCAGCTTAATGCTGGGGACCTCCTACGAGCAGTACTTC.

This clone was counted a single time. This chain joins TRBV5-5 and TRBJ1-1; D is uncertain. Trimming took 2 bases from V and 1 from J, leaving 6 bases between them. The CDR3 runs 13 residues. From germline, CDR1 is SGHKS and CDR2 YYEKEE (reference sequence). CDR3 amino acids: CASSLGGNTEAFF. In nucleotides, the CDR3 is TGTGCCAGCAGCTTAGGAGGGAACACTGAAGCTTTCTTT.

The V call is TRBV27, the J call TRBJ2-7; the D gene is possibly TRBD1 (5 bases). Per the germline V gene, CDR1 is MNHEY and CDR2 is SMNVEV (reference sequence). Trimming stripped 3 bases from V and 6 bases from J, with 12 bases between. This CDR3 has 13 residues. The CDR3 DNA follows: TGTGCCAGCAGTTTTGGGCAGGGCAGCGAGCAGTACTTC. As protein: CASSFGQGSEQYF.